This T cell receptor beta chain was retrieved from a study of T cell repertoires in cytomegalovirus infection (dated by TCRdb to about 2019). Study-level background: Donor HLA type was relevant to the analysis, as public TCR beta signatures indicated carriage of CMV infection together with the matching HLA type.

Paper-wide results and their limitations: Carriers of CMV infection plus the relevant HLA type were discriminated by the cumulative frequency of public TCR beta family members in the study cohort and in an independent roughly 400-donor cohort. In the ex vivo response, HLA-C-restricted CMV-specific TCR beta clonotypes were dominant, and in two of eight donors the single most frequent clonotype came from this HLA-C-restricted group.

Including cysteine and phenylalanine, the CDR3 has 17 amino acids. The kept DNA is CDR3 alone, 51 bases in frame from the first base. V sheds 1 base and J sheds 1 base, leaving 14 bases between their ends. Details on this clonotype: Its binding antigen is unknown. Nothing much larger sits one base from this clone, and base qualities are not available.

The sequencing machine was an Illumina HiSeq 1500. The public reads were reanalyzed by TCRdb: fastp trimming at Q25, MiXCR alignment, in-frame beta chains only. Each entry merges the rows of one CDR3 protein and shows their most common DNA and genes. The sample profile shows over 150,000 distinct CDR3 sequences; approximately 19% of them were found once. The ten biggest clones cover about 2.9% of the sample. The TCR comes from a human donor in good health (CMV status not recorded). Some clones in this sample may be carry-over from other donors' samples. Input material: PBMCs. Recombination connected TRBV12-3 or TRBV12-4 to TRBJ1-5, and the D gene may be TRBD1, 6 bases matching. The DNA sequence is given as TGTGCCAGCAGTTTAGGCTTAGGGGGGGCGAGCAATCAGCCCCAGCATTTT. This encodes CASSLGLGGASNQPQHF.